Following are 24 T cell receptor beta chains from one sample sequenced in a study of identical twins. MiXCR, applied by TCRdb to the 5' RACE reads, yields one record per CDR3 protein. The sample shows 470,000 or so distinct CDR3 sequences, roughly 26% of them seen only once. These data were likewise used in another study, on T cells expressing NK-cell markers.

Sequenced: CD4+ T cells sorted from blood. The source of these receptors is a woman between 18 and 29 years old in good health.

V gene TRBV5-1 combines with J gene TRBJ2-7, with D possibly matching TRBD2 (5 bases). Germline CDR1 and CDR2: SGHRS and YFSETQ. Trimming shortened V by 4 bases and J by 3 bases, and 17 bases separated the two germline ends. CDR3 size: 15 residues. DNA of the CDR3: TGCGCCAGCAGCGTCGGAGGAGCCCAAGGCTACGAGCAGTACTTC. Amino acid sequence: CASSVGGAQGYEQYF.

This clonotype was observed a few times. The V gene is TRBV19, the J gene TRBJ1-5; unclear D gene. V shed 5 bases and J shed 5 bases, with 13 bases lying between them. The CDR3 has 14 residues. Germline V gene sequence: CDR1 LNHDA, CDR2 SQIVND (reference sequence). The DNA of the CDR3 is TGTGCCAGTAGTTATACAGTTGCTTATCAGCCCCAGCATTTT. Protein: CASSYTVAYQPQHF.

This sequence joins TRBV27 and TRBJ2-7; 14 positions agree with TRBD2. The CDR3 totals 15 residues. Trimming at V came to 3 bases and at J to 9 bases, leaving 7 bases not matched to a gene. CDR1 and CDR2 (germline): MNHEY, SMNVEV (reference sequence). As DNA, the CDR3 is TGTGCCAGCAGTTTCAGACTAGCGGGAGGGCCTGTGCAGTACTTC. Its translation is CASSFRLAGGPVQYF.

This clonotype was seen more than once but under ten times. The CDR3 nucleotides are TGCGCCAGCGCCGGGACTAGCACAGATACGCAGTATTTT. Translated: CASAGTSTDTQYF. The chain recombines TRBV5-1 with TRBJ2-3; TRBD2 is a possible D gene (6 bases). Trimming left V 7 bases short and J 0 bases short, with 9 bases between. Germline CDR1 reads SGHRS; CDR2 reads YFSETQ. This CDR3 region has 13 residues.

The genes are TRBV6-2 or TRBV6-3 and TRBJ2-1; D gene unclear. This CDR3 is built from 15 residues. Germline values: CDR1 MNHEY, CDR2 SVGEGT. V was clipped by 1 base and J by 6 bases, with 13 bases between them. This CDR3 reads CASSYFFTGRNEQFF. CDR3 nucleotides: TGTGCCAGCAGTTACTTCTTCACGGGTCGCAATGAGCAGTTCTTC.

This clonotype was found many times. V and J are TRBV12-3 or TRBV12-4 and TRBJ1-5; no clear D. The CDR3 covers 14 residues. V was pared by 5 bases and J by 0 bases, with 8 bases between. The DNA of the CDR3 is TGTGCCAGCAGTCCTGGGAATAGCAATCAGCCCCAGCATTTT. Amino acids: CASSPGNSNQPQHF.

The rearrangement uses TRBV19 and TRBJ2-3; 9 bases are shared with TRBD2. CDR3 length: 15 residues. Germline V gene sequence: CDR1 LNHDA, CDR2 SQIVND (reference sequence). V lost 9 bases to trimming and J lost 3 bases; unmatched junction nucleotides: 10. The CDR3 bases are TGTGCCAGCACACCTAGGCGGGGGGGAACAGATACGCAGTATTTT. Encoded protein: CASTPRRGGTDTQYF. The full variable domain, with the rest looked up from reference TRBV19 and TRBJ2-3, is DGGITQSPKYLFRKEGQNVTLSCEQNLNHDAMYWYRQDPGQGLRLIYYSQIVNDFQKGDIAEGYSVSREKKESFPLTVTSAQKNPTAFYLCASTPRRGGTDTQYFGPGTRLTVL.

The V call is TRBV5-1, the J call TRBJ2-1; D may be TRBD1 (5 bases). V shed 4 bases and J shed 7 bases, with 18 bases lying between them. The CDR3 contains 15 residues. CDR1 is SGHRS, CDR2 YFSETQ, per germline. CDR3 coding DNA: TGCGCCAGCAGCACTGGGGCTGCGGAGATAAATGAGCAGTTCTTC. This translates into CASSTGAAEINEQFF.

The chain joins TRBV12-3 or TRBV12-4 to TRBJ2-2; D gene uncertain. The CDR3 extends over 17 amino acids. V was trimmed by 5 bases and J by 1 base, leaving 17 bases between them. The CDR3 region has the DNA TGTGCCAGCAGTCCGGCTTGGGAAAAGTGGAACACCGGGGAGCTGTTTTTT. Translating it yields CASSPAWEKWNTGELFF.

There are a few counts of this clonotype. The chain couples TRBV6-5 to TRBJ1-2; possible D gene TRBD1, 5 bases. This CDR3 region has 13 residues. CDR1 and CDR2 from the germline V gene are MNHEY and SVGAGI. Trimming pared 2 bases from V and 5 bases from J, leaving 9 bases between. CDR3 coding DNA: TGTGCCAGCAGTTACGGGGGGGATTATGGCTACACCTTC. This codes for CASSYGGDYGYTF.

Comments on this clonotype: One junction end disagrees with the germline gene, perhaps due to a read error. The CDR3 protein is CASSLAIQVHGWDF. CDR3 sequence (DNA): TGTGCCAGCAGCTTAGCGATCCAGGTGCATGGGTGGGACTTC. This chain connects TRBV7-9 to TRBJ2-7; D ambiguous. This CDR3 has 14 residues. In germline, CDR1 is SEHNR, CDR2 FQNEAQ (reference sequence).

The V call is TRBV9, the J call TRBJ2-5; either TRBD1 or TRBD2 may supply D (5 bases each). With 4 bases removed from V and 1 base from J, the gap between germline ends came to 20 bases. CDR3 length: 17 residues. Germline CDR1 SGDLS, CDR2 YYNGEE. The CDR3 protein is CASSSPRGSGSQETQYF. The CDR3 DNA follows: TGTGCCAGCAGCTCCCCCCGGGGCAGTGGGAGCCAAGAGACCCAGTACTTC.

This clonotype was counted only a few times. The chain uses TRBV7-8 and TRBJ2-1; maybe TRBD2 (5 bases). Deletions cut 1 base from V and 6 bases from J, with 10 bases between. CDR3 size: 14 residues. Germline V gene data show CDR1 as SGHVS and CDR2 as FQNEAQ. The CDR3 is CASSLGTPRNEQFF. The CDR3 nucleotides read TGTGCCAGCAGCTTAGGGACTCCCCGCAATGAGCAGTTCTTC.

The chain links TRBV7-2 to TRBJ1-5; D call uncertain. The CDR3 extends over 12 amino acids. V was pared by 1 base and J by 7 bases, with 5 bases between. Germline V gene lookup returns CDR1 SGHTA and CDR2 FQGNSA. The CDR3 is CASSLGPQPQHF. The DNA for the CDR3 is TGTGCCAGCAGCTTAGGACCGCAGCCCCAGCATTTT.

The rearrangement uses TRBV20-1 and TRBJ2-1; the match to TRBD2 covers 13 bases. After removal of 5 bases from V and 7 bases from J, the junction contained 11 bases not matched to a gene. The CDR3 is 16 residues long. Germline V CDR1 and CDR2: DFQATT, SNEGSKA (reference sequence). CDR3 bases: TGCAGTGCTGCACAATTTACTAGCGGGAGGGGGAATGAGCAGTTCTTC. Residues: CSAAQFTSGRGNEQFF.

Points on this clonotype: A much larger clone sits a single nucleotide away, making a read error possible. The J gene is TRBJ2-7, the V gene TRBV4-2; TRBD1 might be the D (6 bases). The germline gives CDR1 LGHNA, CDR2 YNFKEQ. V lost 1 base to trimming and J lost 2 bases, with 6 bases between them. CDR3 length equals 13 residues. DNA for the CDR3: TGTGCCAGCAGCCAAGCAGGGGCCTACGAGCAGTACTTC. It is translated as CASSQAGAYEQYF.

The chain has TRBV20-1 and TRBJ1-1, with D possibly TRBD1 on 5 matching bases. V gave up 3 bases and J gave up 7 bases, with 18 bases separating them. In germline, CDR1 is DFQATT, CDR2 SNEGSKA (reference sequence). The length of the CDR3 is 14 residues. This CDR3 is CSARIGLSTGEAFF. CDR3 sequence (DNA): TGCAGTGCTAGGATAGGCCTCAGTACAGGTGAAGCTTTCTTT.

In regard to this clonotype: The junction shows a germline mismatch at one end, possibly a read error. The gene calls are TRBV2 and TRBJ2-7, with D possibly TRBD1 on 6 matching bases. Germline V gene sequence: CDR1 SNHLY, CDR2 FYNNEI. The CDR3 totals 14 residues. CDR3 DNA sequence: TGTGCCAGCAGTGTACTCGACAGGACCTACGCGCAGTACTTC. Residues: CASSVLDRTYAQYF.

This rearrangement joins TRBV14 to TRBJ2-1, with D possibly being TRBD2 (5 bases). Per germline, CDR1 SGHDN and CDR2 FVKESK. The CDR3 is 16 amino acids. V was trimmed by 1 base and J by 4 bases, leaving 14 bases between them. The CDR3 is CASSQAWRRAYNEQFF. The CDR3 DNA follows: TGTGCCAGCAGCCAAGCGTGGCGGCGGGCATACAATGAGCAGTTCTTC.

The J gene is TRBJ2-1, the V gene TRBV5-6; 9 bases are a match to TRBD2. Germline V gives CDR1 SGHDT, CDR2 YYEEEE. This CDR3 has 19 residues. Trimming removed 4 bases from V and 3 bases from J; junction bases left unmatched: 17. In DNA, the CDR3 is TGTGCCAGCAGCCCAACTATACCACGGCGGGAGGGGCGCTACAATGAGCAGTTCTTC. It translates to CASSPTIPRREGRYNEQFF.

The chain recombines TRBV6-1 with TRBJ1-3; D unclear. CDR1 and CDR2 from the germline V gene are MNHNS and SASEGT. The CDR3 totals 15 residues. The V end was cut by 6 bases, the J end by 2 bases, with 14 bases between. The chain's CDR3 is CASSPHVGPGNTIYF. CDR3 in DNA: TGTGCCAGCAGCCCCCACGTGGGCCCTGGAAACACCATATATTTT.

In its sample, this clonotype was seen a few times. One end of the junction fails to match germline, which may point to a read error. The V and J genes are TRBV7-9 and TRBJ2-7, with D possibly being TRBD1 or TRBD2 (5 bases each). This CDR3 has 15 residues. Germline V gene lookup returns CDR1 SEHNR and CDR2 FQNEAQ (reference sequence). The CDR3 coding sequence is TGTGCCAGCAGCCTAGCCGGAACAGGCGAGTACGAGCAGTACTTC. It specifies CASSLAGTGEYEQYF. Drawing the rest from reference TRBV7-9 and TRBJ2-7, the complete variable domain is DTGVSQNPRHKITKRGQNVTFRCDPISEHNRLYWYRQTLGQGPEFLTYFQNEAQLEKSRLLSDRFSAERPKGSFSTLEIQRTEQGDSAMYLCASSLAGTGEYEQYFGPGTRLTVT.

The rearrangement joins TRBV6-2 or TRBV6-3 to TRBJ1-1, with D hard to call. The germline gives CDR1 MNHEY, CDR2 SVGEGT. V lost 2 bases and J lost 0, with 4 bases in between. This CDR3 is built from 13 residues. DNA of the CDR3: TGTGCCAGCAGTTACCAGCTGAACACTGAAGCTTTCTTT. Translated: CASSYQLNTEAFF.

A few counts support this clonotype. The V call is TRBV12-3 or TRBV12-4, the J call TRBJ1-2; 7 positions match TRBD1. V shed 0 bases and J 4 bases; nucleotides not matched to a gene: 5. There are 15 residues in the CDR3. The CDR3 coding sequence is TGTGCCAGCAGTTTAGCGTCGACAGGGAGCTATGGCTACACCTTC. Its translation: CASSLASTGSYGYTF.